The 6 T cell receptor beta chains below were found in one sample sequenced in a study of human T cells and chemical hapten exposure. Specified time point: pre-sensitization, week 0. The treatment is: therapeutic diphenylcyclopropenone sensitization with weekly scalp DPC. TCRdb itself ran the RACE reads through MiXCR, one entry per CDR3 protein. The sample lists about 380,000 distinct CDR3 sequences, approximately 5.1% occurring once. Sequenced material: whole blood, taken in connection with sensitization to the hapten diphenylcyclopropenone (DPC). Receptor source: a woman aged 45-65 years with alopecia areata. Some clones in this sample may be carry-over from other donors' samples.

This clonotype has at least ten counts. CDR3 sequence reads: CASSVTYEQYF. Here the CDR3 DNA reads TGTGCCAGCAGTGTTACGTACGAGCAGTACTTC. The gene calls are TRBV28 and TRBJ2-7; D unclear. Trimming removed 5 bases from V and 4 bases from J, with 6 bases in between. The CDR3 is 11 amino acids. Germline-derived CDR1 and CDR2 are MDHEN and SYDVKM.

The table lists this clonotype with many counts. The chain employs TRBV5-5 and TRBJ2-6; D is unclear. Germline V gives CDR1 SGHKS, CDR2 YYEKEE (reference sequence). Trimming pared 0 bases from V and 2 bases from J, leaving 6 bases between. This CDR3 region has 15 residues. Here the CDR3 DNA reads TGTGCCAGCAGCTTGGATGGGACTGGGGCCAACGTCCTGACTTTC. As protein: CASSLDGTGANVLTF.

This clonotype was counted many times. The CDR3 spells CASSGGGAGANVLTF. CDR3 coding DNA: TGTGCCAGCAGTGGAGGGGGGGCTGGGGCCAACGTCCTGACTTTC. The chain links TRBV28 to TRBJ2-6; a weak D match, TRBD2 (7 bases). This CDR3 is built from 15 residues. Germline CDR1 reads MDHEN; CDR2 reads SYDVKM. With 5 bases removed from V and 2 bases from J, the gap between germline ends came to 10 bases.

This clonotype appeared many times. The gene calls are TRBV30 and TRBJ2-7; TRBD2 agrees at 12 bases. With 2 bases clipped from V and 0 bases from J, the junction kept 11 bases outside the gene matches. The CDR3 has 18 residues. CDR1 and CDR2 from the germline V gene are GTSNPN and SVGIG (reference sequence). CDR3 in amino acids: CAWSPISGTSGFSYEQYF. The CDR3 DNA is TGTGCCTGGAGTCCTATCTCCGGGACTAGCGGGTTCTCCTACGAGCAGTACTTC.

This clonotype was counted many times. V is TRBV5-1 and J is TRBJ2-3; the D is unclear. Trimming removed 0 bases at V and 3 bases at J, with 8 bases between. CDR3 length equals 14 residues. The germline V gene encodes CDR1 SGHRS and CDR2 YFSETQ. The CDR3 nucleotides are TGCGCCAGCAGCTTGGAACAGCTAACAGATACGCAGTATTTT. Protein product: CASSLEQLTDTQYF. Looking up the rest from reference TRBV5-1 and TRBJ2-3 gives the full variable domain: KAGVTQTPRYLIKTRGQQVTLSCSPISGHRSVSWYQQTPGQGLQFLFEYFSETQRNKGNFPGRFSGRQFSNSRSEMNVSTLELGDSALYLCASSLEQLTDTQYFGPGTRLTVL.

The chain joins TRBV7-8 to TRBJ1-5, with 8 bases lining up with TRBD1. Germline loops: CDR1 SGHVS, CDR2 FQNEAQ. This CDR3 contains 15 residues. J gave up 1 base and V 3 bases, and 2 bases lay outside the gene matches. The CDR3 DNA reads TGTGCCAGCAGCTTCGGACAGGGAAGCAATCAGCCCCAGCATTTT. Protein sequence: CASSFGQGSNQPQHF.